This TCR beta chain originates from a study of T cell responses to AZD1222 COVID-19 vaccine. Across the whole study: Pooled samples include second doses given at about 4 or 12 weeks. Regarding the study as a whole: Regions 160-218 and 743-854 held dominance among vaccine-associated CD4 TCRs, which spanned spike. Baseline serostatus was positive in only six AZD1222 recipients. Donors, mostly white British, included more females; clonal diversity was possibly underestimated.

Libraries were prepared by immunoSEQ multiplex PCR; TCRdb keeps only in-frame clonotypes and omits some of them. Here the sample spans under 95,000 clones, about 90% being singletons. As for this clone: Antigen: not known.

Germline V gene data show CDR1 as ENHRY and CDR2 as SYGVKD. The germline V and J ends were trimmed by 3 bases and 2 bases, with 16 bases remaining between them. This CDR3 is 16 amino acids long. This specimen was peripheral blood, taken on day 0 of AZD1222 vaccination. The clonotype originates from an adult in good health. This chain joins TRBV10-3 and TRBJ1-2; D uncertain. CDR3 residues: CAISDPNRATNYGYTF. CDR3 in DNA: TGTGCCATCAGTGACCCTAACCGGGCCACCAACTATGGCTACACCTTC.